The T cell receptor beta chain under discussion was sequenced for a study of cytomegalovirus exposure and HLA in healthy donors. Germline loops: CDR1 MNHNS, CDR2 SASEGT. V dropped 7 bases and J dropped 0 bases, with 13 bases sitting between them. The CDR3 sequence is 14 residues long. PCR used 60 Vbeta primers and 13 Jbeta primers. TCRdb's copy holds only in-frame clones and misses some; the assay was immunoSEQ multiplex PCR. The sample includes 160,000 or so clones, 80% of them seen just once. Sequenced input: PBMCs. The source is a man younger than 35 in good health and CMV-seropositive. This chain joins TRBV6-1 and TRBJ2-7; maybe TRBD1 (6 bases). This CDR3 is CASTSGASSYEQYF. The CDR3 region has the DNA TGTGCCAGCACCTCAGGGGCAAGCTCCTACGAGCAGTACTTC.